Below, one T cell receptor (beta chain) is given with its context. Its antigen has not been determined. Per-base qualities were not stored, and no clone one base away is much larger. The sample's time point label is to be understood as: baseline before first vaccination. Samples from vaccinated people were obtained from the UK trials COV001 and COV002, which included a single-blind randomized controlled phase 2/3 trial of AZD1222 (ChAdOx1 nCoV-19) in healthy adults. For TCRbeta chain sequencing, PBMC samples from trial participants were taken at day 0 and at day 28 after the second dose. These data originate in a study of T cell responses to AZD1222 COVID-19 vaccine (dated by TCRdb to the early 2020s). At the level of the whole study: AZD1222 recipients with second doses at about 4 weeks or about 12 weeks were pooled, because spike-specific TCR depth and breadth did not differ between schedules. A total of 230 to 250 trial participants underwent TCR sequencing, of whom about 200 had received two doses of AZD1222 and some 26 had received two doses of the MenACWY control vaccine. Trial participants were enrolled into age subgroups of 18-55, 56-69 and 70-plus years, which contained 148, 28 and 57 TCR-sequenced participants, respectively. Overall study outcomes, separate from this receptor: Participants were mostly white British and included more females than males, and it was suggested by the authors that clonal diversity may have been underestimated. In the small 56-69-year group, the increase in depth fell short of significance, most likely because of low power. Because no day 14 peak-response samples were available, repertoires were characterized only after the peak T cell response. After two AZD1222 doses, spike-specific TCR breadth and depth were significantly higher than at day 0 and than in MenACWY recipients. Conclusions about previously exposed vaccinees were limited because only six AZD1222 recipients were SARS-CoV-2 seropositive at baseline. CD4 TCRs associated with the vaccine covered the entire spike protein, and the dominant responses were in regions 160-218 and 743-854. Reportedly, almost half of the unique spike-specific TCRs recognized epitopes lying outside the regions that are mutated in the B.1.351 and B.1.1.7 variants.

The CDR3 regions of human TCRbeta chains were analyzed by immunosequencing. The paper's data handling went like this. TCRs in the repertoires were compared against a reference library of SARS-CoV-2-specific TCRs that had been generated with the MIRA antigen-specificity platform. Breadth was defined as the fraction of unique TCRs that were SARS-CoV-2-associated, and depth was defined as the fraction of total T cells that were SARS-CoV-2-associated. Using the MIRA data, each spike-specific TCR was assigned both to the spike region to which the TCR was reactive and to a CD4 or CD8 class. Log10-transformed breadth and depth values were compared by one-way ANOVA with Sidak's multiple comparisons tests. The table was pulled from immuneACCESS by TCRdb, which kept in-frame rearrangements only. Such tables lose some clones; where checked, under half of the loss comes from unresolved V genes, and the rest has no known cause. For V, J and clone size, that table is used; D and trimming come from the DNA. Across this sample there are under 200,000 clones, with 85% to 95% seen only once. The ten largest make up 0.6% to 0.7% of the sample.

From the cysteine through the phenylalanine, the CDR3 covers 13 amino acids. Only the CDR3 DNA stays, 39 bases, in frame from base 1. A distance of 13 bases separates the germline ends of V and J, which lose 5 bases and 11 bases respectively. CDR1 LNHDA and CDR2 SQIVND are derived from the germline V gene (reference sequence). The sequence links TRBV19 to TRBJ1-6; the D gene is perhaps TRBD1, on 5 matching bases. The input for sequencing was peripheral blood, taken on day 0 of AZD1222 vaccination. This receptor was identified in an adult in good health. The DNA sequence is as follows: TGTGCCAGTAGTCCCGCCGGGGGTGCACCCCTCCACTTT. Translated, this is CASSPAGGAPLHF.